These 21 T cell receptor beta chains were sequenced from one sample in a study of blood T cell repertoires in COVID-19 (dated by TCRdb to 2020 to 2022). Libraries were built with the immunoSEQ multiplex PCR assay. TCRdb limited this immuneACCESS table to in-frame rearrangements with V and J called. A share of clones is missing; checked studies link under half to unresolved V genes, and the rest is unexplained. The sample yields about 240,000 clones; over 80% were counted once. Roughly 1.9% of the sample is taken by the ten largest. The sample taken for sequencing was peripheral blood. The receptors here all came from a young man who had recovered from COVID-19.

The chain employs TRBV6-5 and TRBJ2-3, with 12 bases fitting TRBD2. V was clipped by 6 bases and J by 14 bases; unmatched bases: 9. CDR3 size: 13 residues. Germline V gives CDR1 MNHEY, CDR2 SVGAGI. The CDR3 DNA follows: TGTGCCAGCAGGCAAGGGACTAGCGGGCCTCGGTATTTT. Translation gives CASRQGTSGPRYF.

The gene calls are TRBV5-1 and TRBJ2-5; D not resolved. CDR3 length: 14 residues. CDR1 is SGHRS and CDR2 is YFSETQ in the germline V gene. Trimming left V 0 bases short and J 1 base short, with 7 bases between. For the CDR3, the DNA is TGCGCCAGCAGCTTGGCTTACAGCCAAGAGACCCAGTACTTC. Protein product: CASSLAYSQETQYF.

The gene calls are TRBV11-2 and TRBJ2-2, with a tentative D call TRBD2 (5 bases). Per germline, CDR1 SGHAT and CDR2 FQNNGV. Trimming removed 1 base at V and 2 bases at J, with 11 bases between. The CDR3 covers 16 residues. The chain's CDR3 is CASSLGGRANTGELFF. The DNA of the CDR3 is TGTGCCAGCAGCTTAGGAGGGCGGGCTAACACCGGGGAGCTGTTTTTT.

Remarks on this clone: This CDR3 is also generated by other DNA sequences in the sample. V and J are TRBV7-6 and TRBJ2-5; possibly TRBD2 for D (7 bases). The germline gives CDR1 SGHVS, CDR2 FNYEAQ. This CDR3 is built from 16 residues. Trimming removed 1 base from V and 5 bases from J, with 17 bases in between. CDR3 nucleotides: TGTGCCAGCAGCTTAGGGGCGGGGGCCTTCCAGGAGACCCAGTACTTC. This codes for CASSLGAGAFQETQYF.

This sequence joins TRBV4-2 and TRBJ1-2; 9 bases fit TRBD1. CDR3 length: 14 residues. Trimming removed 3 bases from V and 6 bases from J; junction bases left unmatched: 5. Germline V gene sequence: CDR1 LGHNA, CDR2 YNFKEQ. Here the CDR3 reads CASSQDRGSNGYTF. The CDR3 DNA reads TGTGCCAGCAGCCAGGACAGGGGTAGTAATGGCTACACCTTC.

This rearrangement joins TRBV6-2 or TRBV6-3 to TRBJ2-2; 7 positions match TRBD2. CDR3 length: 15 residues. V gave up 5 bases and J gave up 3 bases; unmatched junction bases: 6. The V gene's germline CDR1 is MNHEY and CDR2 SVGEGT. CDR3 amino acids: CASSRTRGDTGELFF. The CDR3, as DNA: TGTGCCAGCAGTCGGACTAGAGGGGACACCGGGGAGCTGTTTTTT.

This chain joins TRBV7-3 and TRBJ2-2; 8 bases line up with TRBD1. Germline CDR1 is SGHTA and CDR2 is FQGTGA. The CDR3 is 17 residues long. The J segment lost 3 bases and the V segment lost 5 bases, leaving 11 bases of the junction unmatched. CDR3 bases: TGTGCCAGCAGCCGTCTAATTGGGGGACAGGACACCGGGGAGCTGTTTTTT. Translating it yields CASSRLIGGQDTGELFF. Supplemented by reference TRBV7-3 and TRBJ2-2, the full variable domain reads GAGVSQTPSNKVTEKGKYVELRCDPISGHTALYWYRQSLGQGPEFLIYFQGTGAADDSGLPNDRFFAVRPEGSVSTLKIQRTERGDSAVYLCASSRLIGGQDTGELFFGEGSRLTVL.

CDR3 sequence reads: CASSPGQGWDYGYTF. CDR3 bases: TGTGCCAGCAGTCCGGGACAGGGTTGGGACTATGGCTACACCTTC. V usage is TRBV6-5 and J usage is TRBJ1-2, with 9 nucleotides matching TRBD1. CDR1 and CDR2 (germline): MNHEY, SVGAGI. The CDR3 is 15 residues long. With 5 bases clipped from V and 3 bases from J, the junction kept 7 bases outside the gene matches.

This chain connects TRBV7-2 to TRBJ1-2; no definite D call. The CDR3 is 13 residues long. The V gene's germline CDR1 is SGHTA and CDR2 FQGNSA. V shed 2 bases and J shed 4 bases, with 8 bases lying between them. The CDR3 DNA sequence: TGTGCCAGCAGCTTACCCCCCAGCTATGGCTACACCTTC. This translates into CASSLPPSYGYTF.

The chain is built from TRBV18 and TRBJ2-1; D perhaps matches TRBD1 (5 bases). Germline CDR1 KGHSH, CDR2 LQKENI. The CDR3 runs to 15 residues. Trimming shortened V by 1 base and J by 9 bases, and 16 bases separated the two germline ends. The CDR3 region is CASSPLTPGQGEQFF. Written as DNA, the CDR3 is TGTGCCAGCTCACCACTCACGCCTGGACAAGGTGAGCAGTTCTTC. The whole variable domain, filled in from reference TRBV18 and TRBJ2-1, reads NAGVMQNPRHLVRRRGQEARLRCSPMKGHSHVYWYRQLPEEGLKFMVYLQKENIIDESGMPKERFSAEFPKEGPSILRIQQVVRGDSAAYFCASSPLTPGQGEQFFGPGTRLTVL.

This clone was counted only a few times. The rearrangement uses TRBV7-6 and TRBJ1-4, with a weak D call TRBD1 (6 bases). The CDR3 consists of 15 residues. V dropped 5 bases and J dropped 7 bases, with 17 bases sitting between them. Germline V gene data show CDR1 as SGHVS and CDR2 as FNYEAQ. CDR3 coding DNA: TGTGCCAGCAGCCCCCGGGGGGGGGCGGGTGAAAAACTGTTTTTT. Its protein is CASSPRGGAGEKLFF.

This chain uses TRBV11-1 with TRBJ2-5; the match to TRBD2 covers 9 bases. This CDR3 has 13 residues. Germline V gene lookup returns CDR1 SGHAT and CDR2 FQDESV (reference sequence). The junction had 6 bases not matched to a gene; V was cut back by 8 bases and J by 5 bases. The CDR3 nucleotides are TGTGCCAGCTCGGGTAGCGGGGGTGAGACCCAGTACTTC. It encodes CASSGSGGETQYF.

This clone was picked up a small number of times. The J gene is TRBJ1-1, the V gene TRBV2; perhaps TRBD1 as D (6 bases). The CDR3 totals 14 residues. The germline V gene has CDR1 SNHLY and CDR2 FYNNEI. V dropped 6 bases and J dropped 0 bases, with 11 bases sitting between them. The CDR3 reads CASRRDTVNTEAFF. CDR3 nucleotides: TGTGCCAGCAGGAGGGACACGGTGAACACTGAAGCTTTCTTT.

The chain couples TRBV5-1 to TRBJ1-2; D is unclear. Germline CDR1 is SGHRS and CDR2 is YFSETQ. V gave up 1 base and J gave up 3 bases, with 7 bases separating them. The CDR3 length is 13 residues. Written as DNA, the CDR3 is TGCGCCAGCAGCTTGACGGGAGACTATGGCTACACCTTC. Protein sequence: CASSLTGDYGYTF.

The rearrangement links TRBV15 to TRBJ2-6; possible D gene TRBD2, 5 bases. This CDR3 is 16 amino acids long. Trimming shortened V by 0 bases and J by 3 bases, and 9 bases separated the two germline ends. The germline V gene encodes CDR1 LNHNV and CDR2 YYDKDF (reference sequence). The DNA of the CDR3 is TGTGCCACCAGCAGAGATAGGAGCGGTGGGGCCAACGTCCTGACTTTC. It codes for CATSRDRSGGANVLTF.

The chain carries TRBV7-3 and TRBJ1-1; D is undetermined. The V gene's germline CDR1 is SGHTA and CDR2 FQGTGA. With 5 bases removed from V and 4 bases from J, the gap between germline ends came to 11 bases. CDR3 size: 13 residues. The CDR3 spells CASSPPGRTEAFF. The DNA of the CDR3 is TGTGCCAGCAGCCCCCCAGGCCGCACTGAAGCTTTCTTT.

The V gene is TRBV7-6, the J gene TRBJ2-5; perhaps TRBD2 as D (6 bases). The germline gives CDR1 SGHVS, CDR2 FNYEAQ. CDR3 size: 15 residues. V lost 4 bases, J lost 2 bases, and 14 bases lay in between. CDR3 nucleotides: TGTGCCAGCAGCTCCCTGTTCCGGGGGCAAGAGACCCAGTACTTC. Translating it yields CASSSLFRGQETQYF.

This clone has more than one count but fewer than ten. The V and J genes are TRBV5-8 and TRBJ1-1, with D unresolved. Germline V gene sequence: CDR1 SGHTS, CDR2 YDEGEE. The V end lost 6 bases, the J end lost 2 bases, and 14 bases lay between the germline ends. The CDR3 has 14 residues. The CDR3 loop reads CASNGGLVNTEAFF. Here the CDR3 DNA reads TGTGCCAGCAACGGAGGGTTGGTTAACACTGAAGCTTTCTTT.

The chain is built from TRBV3-1 (or the pseudogene TRBV3-2) and TRBJ1-5, with 9 bases aligning to TRBD1. V was clipped by 1 base and J by 0 bases; unmatched bases: 4. CDR1 and CDR2 (germline): LGHDT, YNNKEL (reference sequence). The length of the CDR3 is 17 residues. CDR3 protein: CASSQGTGVYSNQPQHF. CDR3 sequence (DNA): TGTGCCAGCAGCCAAGGGACAGGGGTATATAGCAATCAGCCCCAGCATTTT.

The rearrangement uses TRBV20-1 and TRBJ2-3; D ambiguous. CDR1 and CDR2 (germline): DFQATT, SNEGSKA (reference sequence). This CDR3 comprises 11 residues. The V end was cut by 6 bases, the J end by 5 bases, with 9 bases between. DNA of the CDR3: TGCAGTGCGCAGACAAGAGATACGCAGTATTTT. The encoded protein is CSAQTRDTQYF.

The chain carries TRBV2 and TRBJ1-2; TRBD1 matches 10 bases. This CDR3 is 13 amino acids long. Germline lookup yields CDR1 SNHLY and CDR2 FYNNEI. Trimming cost V 6 bases and J 6 bases; bases outside gene matches: 4. The DNA of the CDR3 is TGTGCCAGCAGGACTGGGACAGGGGATGGCTACACCTTC. This encodes CASRTGTGDGYTF.